The rows below give T cell receptor beta chains drawn from one sample of a study of prognosis after radiotherapy for stage I lung cancer. MiXCR, run by TCRdb on the multiplex PCR reads, gives a single entry per CDR3 protein. The sample records approximately 8,200 distinct CDR3 sequences, roughly 60% being singletons. Sequenced material: PBMCs, taken before or after stereotactic body radiation therapy (not recorded which). All receptors come from a donor aged 50 or older with non-small cell lung cancer. Both conserved end residues are trimmed from each CDR3. Fields, in order: V gene, CDR3 length, J gene, CDR3 protein.

v_gene: TRBV18; len: 12; j_gene: TRBJ2-3; CDR3aa: ASSPRERTDTQY
v_gene: TRBV3-1; len: 9; j_gene: TRBJ2-1; CDR3aa: ASSQIREQF
v_gene: TRBV20-1; len: 15; j_gene: TRBJ2-3; CDR3aa: SASTFIPGLAADTQY
v_gene: TRBV7-8; len: 15; j_gene: TRBJ2-2; CDR3aa: ASSSSRGPVVTGELF
v_gene: TRBV11-2; len: 15; j_gene: TRBJ2-2; CDR3aa: ASSLISGAGNTGELF
v_gene: TRBV4-2; len: 15; j_gene: TRBJ1-6; CDR3aa: ASSQAHGTGRNSPLH
v_gene: TRBV3-1; len: 13; j_gene: TRBJ2-7; CDR3aa: ASSQGVQGSYEQY
v_gene: TRBV5-1; len: 13; j_gene: TRBJ2-7; CDR3aa: ASSSGRAGVGEQY
v_gene: TRBV20-1; len: 16; j_gene: TRBJ2-3; CDR3aa: SARKSLLGGRETDTQY
v_gene: TRBV28; len: 11; j_gene: TRBJ2-2; CDR3aa: ATRLANTGELF
v_gene: TRBV7-8; len: 12; j_gene: TRBJ2-3; CDR3aa: AISSGLARYTQY
v_gene: TRBV2; len: 13; j_gene: TRBJ2-5; CDR3aa: ASSPNRLPGETQY
v_gene: TRBV7-3; len: 11; j_gene: TRBJ2-7; CDR3aa: ASSFQSSYEQY
v_gene: TRBV12-5; len: 20; j_gene: TRBJ2-1; CDR3aa: ASGWPPNGTSGTSSSYNEQF
v_gene: TRBV12-3/TRBV12-4; len: 11; j_gene: TRBJ1-2; CDR3aa: ASSSGTHSGYT
v_gene: TRBV9; len: 15; j_gene: TRBJ2-1; CDR3aa: ASSVESTGGPYNEQF